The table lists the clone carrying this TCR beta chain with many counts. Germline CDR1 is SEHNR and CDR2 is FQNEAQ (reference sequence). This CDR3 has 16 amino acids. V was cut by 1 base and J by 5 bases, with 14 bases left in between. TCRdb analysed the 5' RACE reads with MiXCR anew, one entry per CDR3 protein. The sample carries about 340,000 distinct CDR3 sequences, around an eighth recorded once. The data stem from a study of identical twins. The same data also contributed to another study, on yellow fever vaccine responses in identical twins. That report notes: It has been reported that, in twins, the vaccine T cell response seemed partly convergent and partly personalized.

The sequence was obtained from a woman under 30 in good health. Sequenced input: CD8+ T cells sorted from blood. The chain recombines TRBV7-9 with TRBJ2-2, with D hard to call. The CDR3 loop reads CASSLELQVTTGELFF. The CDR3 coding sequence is TGTGCCAGCAGCTTAGAGTTGCAGGTCACGACCGGGGAGCTGTTTTTT. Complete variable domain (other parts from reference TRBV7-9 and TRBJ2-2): DTGVSQNPRHKITKRGQNVTFRCDPISEHNRLYWYRQTLGQGPEFLTYFQNEAQLEKSRLLSDRFSAERPKGSFSTLEIQRTEQGDSAMYLCASSLELQVTTGELFFGEGSRLTVL.